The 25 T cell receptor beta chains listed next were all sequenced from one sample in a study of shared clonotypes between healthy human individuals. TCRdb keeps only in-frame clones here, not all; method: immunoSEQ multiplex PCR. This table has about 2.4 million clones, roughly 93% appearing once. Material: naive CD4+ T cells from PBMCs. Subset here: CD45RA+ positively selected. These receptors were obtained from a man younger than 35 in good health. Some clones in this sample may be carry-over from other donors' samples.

CDR3 sequence (DNA): TGTGCCAGCAGCCCCCGATTGTCGGCAGGCCTGAACACTGAAGCTTTCTTT. This encodes CASSPRLSAGLNTEAFF. This chain connects TRBV7-9 to TRBJ1-1; D is unresolved. The CDR3 extends over 17 amino acids. Trimming removed 5 bases from V and 0 bases from J, with 19 bases in between. Per the germline V gene, CDR1 is SEHNR and CDR2 is FQNEAQ (reference sequence).

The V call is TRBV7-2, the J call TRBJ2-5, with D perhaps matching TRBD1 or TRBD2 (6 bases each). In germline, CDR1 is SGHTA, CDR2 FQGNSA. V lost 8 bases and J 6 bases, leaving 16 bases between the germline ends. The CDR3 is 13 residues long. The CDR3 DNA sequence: TGTGCCAGCTCCCCTTCCCGGGGGCAGACCCAGTACTTC. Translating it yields CASSPSRGQTQYF. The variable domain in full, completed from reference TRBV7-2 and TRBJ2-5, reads GAGVSQSPSNKVTEKGKDVELRCDPISGHTALYWYRQSLGQGLEFLIYFQGNSAPDKSGLPSDRFSAERTGGSVSTLTIQRTQQEDSAVYLCASSPSRGQTQYFGPGTRLLVL.

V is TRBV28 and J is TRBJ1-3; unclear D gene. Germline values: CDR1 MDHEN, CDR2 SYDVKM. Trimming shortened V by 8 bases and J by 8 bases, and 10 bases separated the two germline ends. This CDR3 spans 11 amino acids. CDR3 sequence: CASLYVDTIYF. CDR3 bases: TGTGCCAGCTTGTATGTGGACACCATATATTTT.

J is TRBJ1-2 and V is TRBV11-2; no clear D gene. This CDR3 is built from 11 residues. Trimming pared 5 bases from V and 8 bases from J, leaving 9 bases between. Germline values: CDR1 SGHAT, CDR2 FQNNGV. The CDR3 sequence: CASSPGFGYTF. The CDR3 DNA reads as TGTGCCAGCAGCCCTGGCTTCGGCTACACCTTC.

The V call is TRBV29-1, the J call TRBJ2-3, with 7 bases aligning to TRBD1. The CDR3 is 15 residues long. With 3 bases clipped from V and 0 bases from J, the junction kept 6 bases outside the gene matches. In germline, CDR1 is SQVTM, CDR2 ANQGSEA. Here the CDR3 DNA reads TGCAGCGTTGAGATCCGGGACAGAAGCACAGATACGCAGTATTTT. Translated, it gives CSVEIRDRSTDTQYF.

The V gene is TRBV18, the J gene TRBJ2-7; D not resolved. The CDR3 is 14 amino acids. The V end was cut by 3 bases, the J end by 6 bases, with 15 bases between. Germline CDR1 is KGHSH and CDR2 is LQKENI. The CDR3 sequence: CASSPISRVGEQYF. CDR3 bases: TGTGCCAGCTCACCGATAAGCCGGGTCGGCGAGCAGTACTTC.

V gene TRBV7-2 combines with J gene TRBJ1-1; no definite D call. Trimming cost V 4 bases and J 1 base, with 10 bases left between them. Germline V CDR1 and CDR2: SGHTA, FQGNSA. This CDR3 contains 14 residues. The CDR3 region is CASSSPPGNTEAFF. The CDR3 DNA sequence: TGTGCCAGCAGCTCCCCGCCAGGGAACACTGAAGCTTTCTTT.

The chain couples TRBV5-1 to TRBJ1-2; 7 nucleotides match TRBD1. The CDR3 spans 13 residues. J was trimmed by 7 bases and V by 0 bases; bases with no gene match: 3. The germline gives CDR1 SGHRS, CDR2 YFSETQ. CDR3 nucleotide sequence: TGCGCCAGCAGCTTGGCACAGGGGTTTGGCTACACCTTC. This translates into CASSLAQGFGYTF.

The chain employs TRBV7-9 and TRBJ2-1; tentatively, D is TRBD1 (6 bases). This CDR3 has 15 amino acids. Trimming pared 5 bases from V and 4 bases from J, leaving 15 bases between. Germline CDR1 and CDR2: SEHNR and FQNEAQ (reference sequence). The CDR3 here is CASSMAGQSYNEQFF. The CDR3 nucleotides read TGTGCCAGCAGCATGGCCGGACAGTCATACAATGAGCAGTTCTTC.

The CDR3 reads CAWSGDSGNEKLFF. The CDR3 DNA follows: TGTGCCTGGAGCGGGGACAGCGGTAATGAAAAACTGTTTTTT. The chain links TRBV30 to TRBJ1-4, with TRBD1 matching 7 bases. Trimming took 3 bases from V and 4 from J; bases not matched to a gene: 5. The length of the CDR3 is 14 residues. CDR1 is GTSNPN, CDR2 SVGIG, per germline (reference sequence).

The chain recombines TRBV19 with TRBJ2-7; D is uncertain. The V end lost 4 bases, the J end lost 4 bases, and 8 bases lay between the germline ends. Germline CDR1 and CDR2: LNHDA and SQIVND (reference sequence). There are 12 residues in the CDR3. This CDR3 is CASSTSGYEQYF. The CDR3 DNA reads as TGTGCCAGTAGTACTAGTGGGTACGAGCAGTACTTC.

The CDR3 reads CASGQGGTGELFF. Here the CDR3 DNA reads TGCGCCAGCGGACAGGGAGGGACCGGGGAGCTGTTTTTT. The chain combines TRBV10-2 with TRBJ2-2, with TRBD1 as a possible D gene (8 bases). V was clipped by 8 bases and J by 5 bases, with 12 bases between them. The CDR3 contains 13 residues. Germline loops: CDR1 WSHSY, CDR2 SAAADI.

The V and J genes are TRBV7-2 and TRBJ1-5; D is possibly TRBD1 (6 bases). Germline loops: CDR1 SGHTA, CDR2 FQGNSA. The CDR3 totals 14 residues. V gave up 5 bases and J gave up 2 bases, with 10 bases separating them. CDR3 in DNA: TGTGCCAGCAGCCCCCCAGGGGGCAATCAGCCCCAGCATTTT. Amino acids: CASSPPGGNQPQHF.

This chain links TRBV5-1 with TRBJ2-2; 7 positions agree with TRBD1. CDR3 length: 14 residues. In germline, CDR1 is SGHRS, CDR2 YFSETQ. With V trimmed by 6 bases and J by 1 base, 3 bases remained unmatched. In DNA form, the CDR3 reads TGCGCCAGCATCGGGACAGTGAACACCGGGGAGCTGTTTTTT. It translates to CASIGTVNTGELFF.

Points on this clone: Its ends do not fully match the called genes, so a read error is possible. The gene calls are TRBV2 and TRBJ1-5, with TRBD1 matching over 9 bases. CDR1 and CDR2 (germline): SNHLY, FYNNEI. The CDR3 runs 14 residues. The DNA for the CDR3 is TGTGCCAGCAGTGATACAGGGGGCAAGCAGCCCCAGCATTTT. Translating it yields CASSDTGGKQPQHF.

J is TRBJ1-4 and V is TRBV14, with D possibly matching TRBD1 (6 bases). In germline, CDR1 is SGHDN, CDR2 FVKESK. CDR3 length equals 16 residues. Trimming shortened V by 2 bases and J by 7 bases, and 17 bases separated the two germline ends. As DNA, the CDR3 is TGTGCCAGCAGCCAATTCCGGGCGGGGGGGCGTGAAAAACTGTTTTTT. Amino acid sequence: CASSQFRAGGREKLFF.

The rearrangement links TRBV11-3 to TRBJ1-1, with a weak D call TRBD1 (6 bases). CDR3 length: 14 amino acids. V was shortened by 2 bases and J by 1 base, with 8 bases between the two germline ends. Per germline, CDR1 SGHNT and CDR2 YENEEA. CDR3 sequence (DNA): TGTGCCAGCAGCTTAAGGGGGGCGAACACTGAAGCTTTCTTT. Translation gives CASSLRGANTEAFF.

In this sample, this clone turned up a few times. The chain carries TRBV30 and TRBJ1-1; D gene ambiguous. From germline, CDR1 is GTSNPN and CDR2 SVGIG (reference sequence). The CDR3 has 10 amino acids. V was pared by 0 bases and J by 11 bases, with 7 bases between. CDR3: CAWSVESAFF. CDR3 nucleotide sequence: TGTGCCTGGAGTGTAGAGTCGGCTTTCTTT.

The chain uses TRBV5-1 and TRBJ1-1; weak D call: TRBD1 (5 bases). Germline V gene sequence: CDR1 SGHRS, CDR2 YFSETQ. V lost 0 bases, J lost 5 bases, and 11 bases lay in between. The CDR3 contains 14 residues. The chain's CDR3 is CASSLVQGITEAFF. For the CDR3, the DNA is TGCGCCAGCAGCTTGGTTCAGGGAATTACTGAAGCTTTCTTT.

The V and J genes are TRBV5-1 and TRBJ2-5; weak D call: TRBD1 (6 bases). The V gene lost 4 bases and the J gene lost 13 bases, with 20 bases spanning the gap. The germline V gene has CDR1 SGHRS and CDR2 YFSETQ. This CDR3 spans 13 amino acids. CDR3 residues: CASSELLDRLLYF. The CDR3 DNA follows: TGCGCCAGCAGCGAGTTGCTAGACAGGCTTTTGTACTTC. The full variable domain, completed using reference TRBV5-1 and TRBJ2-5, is KAGVTQTPRYLIKTRGQQVTLSCSPISGHRSVSWYQQTPGQGLQFLFEYFSETQRNKGNFPGRFSGRQFSNSRSEMNVSTLELGDSALYLCASSELLDRLLYFGPGTRLLVL.

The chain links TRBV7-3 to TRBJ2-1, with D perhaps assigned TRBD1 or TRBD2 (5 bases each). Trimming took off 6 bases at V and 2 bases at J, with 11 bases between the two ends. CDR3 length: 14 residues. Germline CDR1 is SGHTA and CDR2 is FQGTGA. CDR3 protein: CASSGQGPYNEQFF. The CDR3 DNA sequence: TGTGCCAGCAGTGGCCAGGGACCCTACAATGAGCAGTTCTTC. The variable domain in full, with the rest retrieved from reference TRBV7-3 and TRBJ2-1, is GAGVSQTPSNKVTEKGKYVELRCDPISGHTALYWYRQSLGQGPEFLIYFQGTGAADDSGLPNDRFFAVRPEGSVSTLKIQRTERGDSAVYLCASSGQGPYNEQFFGPGTRLTVL.

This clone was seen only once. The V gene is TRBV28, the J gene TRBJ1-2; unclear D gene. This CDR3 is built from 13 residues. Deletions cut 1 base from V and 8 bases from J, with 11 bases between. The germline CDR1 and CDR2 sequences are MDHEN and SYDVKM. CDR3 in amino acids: CASSLLQHRGYTF. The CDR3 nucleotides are TGTGCCAGCAGTTTATTACAGCACCGGGGCTACACCTTC.

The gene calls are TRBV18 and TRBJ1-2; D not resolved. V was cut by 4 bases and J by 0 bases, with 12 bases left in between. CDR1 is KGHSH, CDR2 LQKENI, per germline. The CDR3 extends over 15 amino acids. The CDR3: CASSLMAPPNYGYTF. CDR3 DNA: TGTGCCAGCTCACTAATGGCACCTCCTAACTATGGCTACACCTTC. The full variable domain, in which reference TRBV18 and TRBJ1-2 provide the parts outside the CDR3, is NAGVMQNPRHLVRRRGQEARLRCSPMKGHSHVYWYRQLPEEGLKFMVYLQKENIIDESGMPKERFSAEFPKEGPSILRIQQVVRGDSAAYFCASSLMAPPNYGYTFGSGTRLTVV.

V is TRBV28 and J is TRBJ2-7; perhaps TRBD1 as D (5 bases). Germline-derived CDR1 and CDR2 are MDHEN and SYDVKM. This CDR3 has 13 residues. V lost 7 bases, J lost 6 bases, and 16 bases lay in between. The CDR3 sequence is CASTGFAAGEQYF. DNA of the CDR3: TGTGCCAGCACAGGGTTCGCCGCTGGCGAGCAGTACTTC.

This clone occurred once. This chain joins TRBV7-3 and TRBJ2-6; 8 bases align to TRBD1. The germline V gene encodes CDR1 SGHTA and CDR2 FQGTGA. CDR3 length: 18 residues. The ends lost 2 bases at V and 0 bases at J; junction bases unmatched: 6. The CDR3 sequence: CASSLRGQGGSGANVLTF. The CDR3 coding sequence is TGTGCCAGCAGCTTACGTGGACAGGGCGGCTCTGGGGCCAACGTCCTGACTTTC.